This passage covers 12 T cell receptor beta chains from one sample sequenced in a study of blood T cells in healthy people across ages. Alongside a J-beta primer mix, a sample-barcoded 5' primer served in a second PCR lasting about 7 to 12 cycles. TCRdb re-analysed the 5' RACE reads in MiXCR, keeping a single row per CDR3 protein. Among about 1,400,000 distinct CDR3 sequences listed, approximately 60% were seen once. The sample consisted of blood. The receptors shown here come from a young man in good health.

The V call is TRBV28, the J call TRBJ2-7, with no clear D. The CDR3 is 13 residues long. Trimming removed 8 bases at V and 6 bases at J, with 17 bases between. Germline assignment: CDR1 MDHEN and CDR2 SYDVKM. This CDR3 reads CASHSTSLGEQYF. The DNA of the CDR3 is TGTGCCAGCCACTCCACCTCCCTTGGCGAGCAGTACTTC.

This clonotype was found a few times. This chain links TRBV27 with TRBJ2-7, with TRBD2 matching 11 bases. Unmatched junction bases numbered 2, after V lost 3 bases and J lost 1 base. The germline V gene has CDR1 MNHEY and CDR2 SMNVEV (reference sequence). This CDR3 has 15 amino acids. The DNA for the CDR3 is TGTGCCAGCAGTTTTTCTAGCGGGGGGTCCTACGAGCAGTACTTC. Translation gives CASSFSSGGSYEQYF.

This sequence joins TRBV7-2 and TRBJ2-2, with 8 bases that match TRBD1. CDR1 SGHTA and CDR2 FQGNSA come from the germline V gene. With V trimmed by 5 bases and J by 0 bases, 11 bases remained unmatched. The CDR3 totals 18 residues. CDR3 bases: TGTGCCAGCAGCCCCCACCCATCGACAGGGGCGAACACCGGGGAGCTGTTTTTT. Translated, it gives CASSPHPSTGANTGELFF. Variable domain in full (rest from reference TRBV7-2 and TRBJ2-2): GAGVSQSPSNKVTEKGKDVELRCDPISGHTALYWYRQSLGQGLEFLIYFQGNSAPDKSGLPSDRFSAERTGGSVSTLTIQRTQQEDSAVYLCASSPHPSTGANTGELFFGEGSRLTVL.

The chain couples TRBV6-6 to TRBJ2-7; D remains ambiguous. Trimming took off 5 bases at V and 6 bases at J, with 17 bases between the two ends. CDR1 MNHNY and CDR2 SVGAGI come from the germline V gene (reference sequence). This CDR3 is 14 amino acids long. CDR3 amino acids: CASSPGPETSEQYF. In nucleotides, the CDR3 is TGTGCCAGCAGTCCCGGACCTGAGACCAGCGAGCAGTACTTC.

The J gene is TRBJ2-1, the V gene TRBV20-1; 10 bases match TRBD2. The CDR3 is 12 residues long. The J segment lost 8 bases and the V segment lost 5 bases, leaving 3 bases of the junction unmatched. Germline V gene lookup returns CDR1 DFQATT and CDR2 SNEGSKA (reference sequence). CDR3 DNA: TGCAGTGCTCCTAGCGGGAGTCATGAGCAGTTCTTC. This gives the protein CSAPSGSHEQFF.

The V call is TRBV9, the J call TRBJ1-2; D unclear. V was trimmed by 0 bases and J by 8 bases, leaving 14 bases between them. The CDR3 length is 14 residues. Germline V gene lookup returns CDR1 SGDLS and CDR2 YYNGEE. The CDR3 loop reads CASSVAGEGSGYTF. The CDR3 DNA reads TGTGCCAGCAGCGTAGCTGGGGAAGGGAGCGGCTACACCTTC.

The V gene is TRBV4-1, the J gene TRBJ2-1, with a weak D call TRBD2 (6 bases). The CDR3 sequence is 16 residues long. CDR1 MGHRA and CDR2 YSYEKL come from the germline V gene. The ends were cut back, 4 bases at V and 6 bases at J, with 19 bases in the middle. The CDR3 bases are TGCGCCAGCAGCCGGCCAGACAGTCTGGGGGGCAATGAGCAGTTCTTC. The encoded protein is CASSRPDSLGGNEQFF.

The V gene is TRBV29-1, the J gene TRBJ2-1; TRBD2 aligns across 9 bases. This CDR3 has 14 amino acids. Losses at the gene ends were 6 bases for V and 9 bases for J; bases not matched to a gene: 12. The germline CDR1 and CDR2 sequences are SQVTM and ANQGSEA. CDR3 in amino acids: CSVGEKRGVFEQFF. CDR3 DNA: TGCAGCGTGGGGGAAAAGCGGGGGGTGTTTGAGCAGTTCTTC.

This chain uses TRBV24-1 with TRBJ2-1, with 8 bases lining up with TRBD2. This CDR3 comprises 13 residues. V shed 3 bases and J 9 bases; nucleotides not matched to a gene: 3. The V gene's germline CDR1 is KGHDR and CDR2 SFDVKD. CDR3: CATSDPSGFEQFF. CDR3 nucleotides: TGTGCCACCAGTGATCCTAGCGGGTTTGAGCAGTTCTTC.

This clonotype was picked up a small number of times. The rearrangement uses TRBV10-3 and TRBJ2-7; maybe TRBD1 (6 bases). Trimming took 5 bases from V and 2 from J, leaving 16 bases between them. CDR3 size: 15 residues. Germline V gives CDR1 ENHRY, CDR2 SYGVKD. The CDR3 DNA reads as TGTGCCATCAGTTTCGGACAGTTCAAACCCTACGAGCAGTACTTC. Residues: CAISFGQFKPYEQYF.

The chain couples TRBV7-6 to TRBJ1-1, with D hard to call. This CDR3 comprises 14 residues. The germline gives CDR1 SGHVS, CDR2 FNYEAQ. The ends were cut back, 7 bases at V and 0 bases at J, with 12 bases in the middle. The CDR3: CASTSEHMNTEAFF. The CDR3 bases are TGTGCCAGCACCTCTGAGCACATGAACACTGAAGCTTTCTTT.

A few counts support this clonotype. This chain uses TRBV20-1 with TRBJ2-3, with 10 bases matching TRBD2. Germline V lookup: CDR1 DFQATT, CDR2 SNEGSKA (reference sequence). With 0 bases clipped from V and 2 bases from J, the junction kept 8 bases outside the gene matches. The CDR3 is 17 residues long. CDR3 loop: CSAREVRTSGYTDTQYF. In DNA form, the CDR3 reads TGCAGTGCTAGAGAGGTGCGGACTAGCGGTTACACAGATACGCAGTATTTT.